This entry features one T cell receptor beta chain sequence. This record belongs to a study of metastatic and nonmetastatic thyroid tumors. No patient received treatment before thyroid surgery. TCRdb re-clonotyped the PCR reads through MiXCR. The sample yields some 22,000 clones, under 25% seen once. V shed 3 bases and J shed 14 bases, with 11 bases lying between them. Germline V CDR1 and CDR2: SGHTA, FQGNSA. This CDR3 is built from 11 residues. The J gene is TRBJ2-1, the V gene TRBV7-2, with D maybe TRBD2 (5 bases). This receptor was taken from a male donor with papillary thyroid cancer or a benign thyroid nodule (not recorded which). Some clones in this sample may be carry-over from other donors' samples. Sequenced material: blood. The CDR3 DNA reads TGTGCCAGCAGCTTCGGGGTTCTCAAGTTCTTC. As protein: CASSFGVLKFF.